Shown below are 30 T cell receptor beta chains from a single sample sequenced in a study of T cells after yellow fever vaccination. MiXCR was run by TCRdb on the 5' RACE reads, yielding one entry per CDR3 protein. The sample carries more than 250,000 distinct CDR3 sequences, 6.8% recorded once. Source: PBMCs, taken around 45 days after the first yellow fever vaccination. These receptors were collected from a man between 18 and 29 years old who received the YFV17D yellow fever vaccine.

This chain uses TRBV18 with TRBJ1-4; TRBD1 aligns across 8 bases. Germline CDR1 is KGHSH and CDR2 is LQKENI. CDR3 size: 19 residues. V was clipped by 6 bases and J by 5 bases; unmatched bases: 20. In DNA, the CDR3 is TGTGCCAGCTCGCAAACTCCACGGACAGGGCCTCAGGGAAATGAAAAACTGTTTTTT. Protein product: CASSQTPRTGPQGNEKLFF.

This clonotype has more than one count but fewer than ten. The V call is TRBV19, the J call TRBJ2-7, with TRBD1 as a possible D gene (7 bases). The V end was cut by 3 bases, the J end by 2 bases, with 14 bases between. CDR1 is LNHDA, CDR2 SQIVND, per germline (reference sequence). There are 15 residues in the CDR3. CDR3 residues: CASSIARGAPYEQYF. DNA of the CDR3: TGTGCCAGTAGTATCGCCAGGGGGGCCCCCTACGAGCAGTACTTC.

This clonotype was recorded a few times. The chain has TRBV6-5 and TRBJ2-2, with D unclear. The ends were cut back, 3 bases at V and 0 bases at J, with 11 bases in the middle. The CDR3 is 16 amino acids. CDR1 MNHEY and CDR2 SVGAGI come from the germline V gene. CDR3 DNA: TGTGCCAGCAGTTATAGGGTGTTCGCGAACACCGGGGAGCTGTTTTTT. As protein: CASSYRVFANTGELFF.

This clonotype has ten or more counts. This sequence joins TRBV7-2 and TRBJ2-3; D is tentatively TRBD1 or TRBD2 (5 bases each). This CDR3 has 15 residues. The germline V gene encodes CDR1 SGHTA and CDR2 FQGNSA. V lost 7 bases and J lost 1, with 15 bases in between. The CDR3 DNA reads TGTGCCAGCACTGAGGTCGGGGCCCGCACAGATACGCAGTATTTT. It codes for CASTEVGARTDTQYF. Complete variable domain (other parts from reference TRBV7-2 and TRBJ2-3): GAGVSQSPSNKVTEKGKDVELRCDPISGHTALYWYRQSLGQGLEFLIYFQGNSAPDKSGLPSDRFSAERTGGSVSTLTIQRTQQEDSAVYLCASTEVGARTDTQYFGPGTRLTVL.

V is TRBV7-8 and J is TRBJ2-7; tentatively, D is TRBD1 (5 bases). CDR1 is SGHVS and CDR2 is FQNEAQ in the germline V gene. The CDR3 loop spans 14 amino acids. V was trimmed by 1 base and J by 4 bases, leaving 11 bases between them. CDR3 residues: CASSLGNPGYEQYF. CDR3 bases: TGTGCCAGCAGCTTAGGGAACCCAGGGTACGAGCAGTACTTC.

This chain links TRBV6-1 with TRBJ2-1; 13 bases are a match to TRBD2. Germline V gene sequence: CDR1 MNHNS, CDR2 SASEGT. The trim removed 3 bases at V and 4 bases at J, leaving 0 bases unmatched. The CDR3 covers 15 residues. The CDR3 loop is CASSEGLAGYNEQFF. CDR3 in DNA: TGTGCCAGCAGTGAGGGACTAGCGGGATACAATGAGCAGTTCTTC.

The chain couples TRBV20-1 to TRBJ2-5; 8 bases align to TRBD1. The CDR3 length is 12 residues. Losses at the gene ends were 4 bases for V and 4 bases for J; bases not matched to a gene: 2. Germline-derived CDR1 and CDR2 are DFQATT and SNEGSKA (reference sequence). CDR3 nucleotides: TGCAGTGCTACTGACAGGGGAGAGACCCAGTACTTC. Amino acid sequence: CSATDRGETQYF.

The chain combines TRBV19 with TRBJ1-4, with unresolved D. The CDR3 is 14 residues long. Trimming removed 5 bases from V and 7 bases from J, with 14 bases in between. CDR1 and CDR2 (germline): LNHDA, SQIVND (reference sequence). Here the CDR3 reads CASSLMSAGEKLFF. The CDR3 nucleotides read TGTGCCAGTAGTCTAATGTCGGCAGGTGAAAAACTGTTTTTT.

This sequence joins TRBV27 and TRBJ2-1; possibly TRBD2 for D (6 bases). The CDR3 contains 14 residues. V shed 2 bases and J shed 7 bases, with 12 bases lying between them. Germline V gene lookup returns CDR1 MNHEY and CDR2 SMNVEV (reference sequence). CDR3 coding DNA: TGTGCCAGCAGTTTAGATTCACGGGGGAATGAGCAGTTCTTC. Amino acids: CASSLDSRGNEQFF.

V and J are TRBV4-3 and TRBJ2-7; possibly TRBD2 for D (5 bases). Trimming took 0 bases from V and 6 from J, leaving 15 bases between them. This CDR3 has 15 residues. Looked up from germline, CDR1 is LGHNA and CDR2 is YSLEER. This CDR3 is CASSQDRGSLAEQYF. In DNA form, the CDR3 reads TGCGCCAGCAGCCAAGATCGGGGTAGTCTCGCCGAGCAGTACTTC.

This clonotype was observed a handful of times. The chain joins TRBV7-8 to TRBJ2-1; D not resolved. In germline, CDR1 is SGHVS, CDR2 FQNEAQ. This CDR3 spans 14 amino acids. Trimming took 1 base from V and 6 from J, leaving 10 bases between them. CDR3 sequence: CASSLVGFLNEQFF. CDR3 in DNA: TGTGCCAGCAGCTTAGTAGGGTTCCTCAATGAGCAGTTCTTC. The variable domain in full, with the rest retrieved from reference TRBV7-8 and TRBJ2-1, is GAGVSQSPRYKVAKRGQDVALRCDPISGHVSLFWYQQALGQGPEFLTYFQNEAQLDKSGLPSDRFFAERPEGSVSTLKIQRTQQEDSAVYLCASSLVGFLNEQFFGPGTRLTVL.

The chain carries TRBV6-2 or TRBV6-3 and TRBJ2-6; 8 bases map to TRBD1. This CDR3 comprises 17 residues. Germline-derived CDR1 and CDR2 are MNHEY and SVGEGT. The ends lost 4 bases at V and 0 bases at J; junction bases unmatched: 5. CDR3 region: CASSSGQAHSGANVLTF. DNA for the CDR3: TGTGCCAGCAGTTCGGGACAGGCGCACTCTGGGGCCAACGTCCTGACTTTC.

The CDR3 protein is CAIRPGASETQYF. The CDR3 DNA reads as TGTGCCATCCGCCCCGGCGCGTCGGAGACCCAGTACTTC. The V and J genes are TRBV10-3 and TRBJ2-5; D gene uncertain. The CDR3 is 13 amino acids. Trimming pared 8 bases from V and 5 bases from J, leaving 15 bases between. Per germline, CDR1 ENHRY and CDR2 SYGVKD.

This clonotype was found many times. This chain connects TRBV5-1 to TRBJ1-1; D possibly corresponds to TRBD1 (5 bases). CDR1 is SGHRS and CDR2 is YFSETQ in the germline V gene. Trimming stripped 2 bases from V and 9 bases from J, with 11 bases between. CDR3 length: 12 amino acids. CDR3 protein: CASSFGDSKAFF. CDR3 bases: TGCGCCAGCAGCTTCGGTGACAGTAAAGCTTTCTTT.

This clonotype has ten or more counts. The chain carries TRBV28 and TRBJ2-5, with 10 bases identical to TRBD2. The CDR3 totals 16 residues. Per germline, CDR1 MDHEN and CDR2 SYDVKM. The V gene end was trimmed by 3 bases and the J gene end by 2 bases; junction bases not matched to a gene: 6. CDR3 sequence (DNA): TGTGCCAGCAGTTTTCTACTAGCGGGAACTCAAGAGACCCAGTACTTC. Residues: CASSFLLAGTQETQYF.

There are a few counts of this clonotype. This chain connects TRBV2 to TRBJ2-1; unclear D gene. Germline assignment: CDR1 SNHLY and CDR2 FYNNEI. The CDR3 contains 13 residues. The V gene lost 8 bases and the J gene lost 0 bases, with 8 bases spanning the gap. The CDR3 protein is CASHPSSYNEQFF. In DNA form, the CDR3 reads TGTGCCAGCCACCCCAGCTCCTACAATGAGCAGTTCTTC.

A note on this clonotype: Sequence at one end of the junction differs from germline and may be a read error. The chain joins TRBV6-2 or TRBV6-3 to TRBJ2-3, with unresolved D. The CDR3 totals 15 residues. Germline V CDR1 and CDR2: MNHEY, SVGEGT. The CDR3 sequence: CASGYTDVGTDTQYF. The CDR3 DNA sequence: TGTGCCAGCGGTTACACAGATGTTGGTACAGATACGCAGTATTTT.

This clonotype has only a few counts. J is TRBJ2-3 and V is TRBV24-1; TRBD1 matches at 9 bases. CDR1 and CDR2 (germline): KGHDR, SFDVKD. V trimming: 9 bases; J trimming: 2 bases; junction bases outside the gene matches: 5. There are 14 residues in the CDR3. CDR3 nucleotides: TGTGCCACCGGACACAGGGGGCCCACAGATACGCAGTATTTT. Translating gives CATGHRGPTDTQYF.

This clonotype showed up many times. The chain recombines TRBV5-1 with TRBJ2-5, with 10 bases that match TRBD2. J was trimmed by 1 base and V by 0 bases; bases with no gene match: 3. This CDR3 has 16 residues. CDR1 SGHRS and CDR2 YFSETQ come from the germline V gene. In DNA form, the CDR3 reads TGCGCCAGCAGCTTGGTCGTAGCGGGGGGCCAAGAGACCCAGTACTTC. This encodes CASSLVVAGGQETQYF.

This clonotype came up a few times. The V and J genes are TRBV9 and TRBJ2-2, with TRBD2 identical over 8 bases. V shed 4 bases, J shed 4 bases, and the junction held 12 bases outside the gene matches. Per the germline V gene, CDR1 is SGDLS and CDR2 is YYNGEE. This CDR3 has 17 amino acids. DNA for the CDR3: TGTGCCAGCAGCTATGGGGCCGGGGGGGCTGGCACCGGGGAGCTGTTTTTT. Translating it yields CASSYGAGGAGTGELFF.

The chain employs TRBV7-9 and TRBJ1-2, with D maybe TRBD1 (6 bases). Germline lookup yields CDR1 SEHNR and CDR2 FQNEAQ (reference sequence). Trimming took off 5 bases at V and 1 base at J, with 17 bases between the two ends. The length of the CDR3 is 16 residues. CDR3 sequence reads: CASSPSGGALNYGYTF. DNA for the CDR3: TGTGCCAGCAGCCCCTCGGGGGGGGCGCTTAACTATGGCTACACCTTC.

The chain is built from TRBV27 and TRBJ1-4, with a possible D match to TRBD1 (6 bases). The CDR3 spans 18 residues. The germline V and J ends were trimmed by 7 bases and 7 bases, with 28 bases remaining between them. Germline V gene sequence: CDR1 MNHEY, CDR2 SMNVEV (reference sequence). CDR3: CASTPSPGNREGFEKLFF. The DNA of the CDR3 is TGTGCCAGCACCCCGTCGCCGGGGAACAGGGAAGGGTTTGAAAAACTGTTTTTT. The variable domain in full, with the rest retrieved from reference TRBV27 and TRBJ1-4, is EAQVTQNPRYLITVTGKKLTVTCSQNMNHEYMSWYRQDPGLGLRQIYYSMNVEVTDKGDVPEGYKVSRKEKRNFPLILESPSPNQTSLYFCASTPSPGNREGFEKLFFGSGTQLSVL.

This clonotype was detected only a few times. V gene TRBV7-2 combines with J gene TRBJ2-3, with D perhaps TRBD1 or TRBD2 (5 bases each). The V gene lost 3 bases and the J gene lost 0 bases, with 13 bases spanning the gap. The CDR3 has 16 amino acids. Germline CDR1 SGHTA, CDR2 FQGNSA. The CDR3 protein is CASSLGVVTSTDTQYF. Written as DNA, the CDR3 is TGTGCCAGCAGCTTGGGGGTAGTTACTAGCACAGATACGCAGTATTTT.

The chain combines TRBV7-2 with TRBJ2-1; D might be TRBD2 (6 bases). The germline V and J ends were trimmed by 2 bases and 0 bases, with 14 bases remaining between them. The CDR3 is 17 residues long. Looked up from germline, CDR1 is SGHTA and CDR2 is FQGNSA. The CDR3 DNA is TGTGCCAGCAGCTTAAAGGAGGGGCCCATCTCCTACAATGAGCAGTTCTTC. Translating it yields CASSLKEGPISYNEQFF.

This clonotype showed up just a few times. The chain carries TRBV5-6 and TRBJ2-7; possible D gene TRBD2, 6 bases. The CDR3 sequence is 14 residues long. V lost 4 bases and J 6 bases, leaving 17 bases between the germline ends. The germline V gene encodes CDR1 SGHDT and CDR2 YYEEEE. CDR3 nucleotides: TGTGCCAGCAGCACTTCATACCGGGACTCCGAGCAGTACGTC. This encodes CASSTSYRDSEQYV.

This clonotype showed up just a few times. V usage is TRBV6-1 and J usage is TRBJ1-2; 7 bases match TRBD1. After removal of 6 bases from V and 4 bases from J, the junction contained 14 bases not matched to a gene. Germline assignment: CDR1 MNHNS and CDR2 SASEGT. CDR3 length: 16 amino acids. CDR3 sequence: CASSQTRAGGLYGYTF. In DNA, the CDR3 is TGTGCCAGCAGCCAGACCCGCGCAGGGGGTCTCTATGGCTACACCTTC.

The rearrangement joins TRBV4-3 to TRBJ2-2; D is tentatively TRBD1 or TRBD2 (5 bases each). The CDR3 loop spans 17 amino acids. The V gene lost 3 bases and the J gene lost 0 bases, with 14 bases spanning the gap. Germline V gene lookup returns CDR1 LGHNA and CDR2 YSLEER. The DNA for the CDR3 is TGCGCCAGCAGCCACGCTCGAGGGGTCTCGAACACCGGGGAGCTGTTTTTT. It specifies CASSHARGVSNTGELFF.

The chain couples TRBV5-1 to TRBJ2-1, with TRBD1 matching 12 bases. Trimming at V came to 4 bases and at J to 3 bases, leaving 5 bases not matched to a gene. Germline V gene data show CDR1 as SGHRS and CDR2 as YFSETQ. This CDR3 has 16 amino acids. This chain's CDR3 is CASSPGQGASYNEQFF. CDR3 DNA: TGCGCCAGCAGCCCGGGACAGGGGGCGAGCTACAATGAGCAGTTCTTC.

The CDR3 loop is CASSLTLWERTEAFF. As DNA, the CDR3 is TGTGCCAGCAGCTTAACCTTATGGGAACGGACTGAAGCTTTCTTT. The genes are TRBV7-6 and TRBJ1-1; D is unresolved. Germline loops: CDR1 SGHVS, CDR2 FNYEAQ. The germline V and J ends were trimmed by 2 bases and 5 bases, with 15 bases remaining between them. The CDR3 contains 15 residues.

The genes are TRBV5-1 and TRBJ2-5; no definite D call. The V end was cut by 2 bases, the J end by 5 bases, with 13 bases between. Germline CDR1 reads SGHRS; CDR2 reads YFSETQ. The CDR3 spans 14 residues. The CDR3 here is CASSLLGSEETQYF. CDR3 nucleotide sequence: TGCGCCAGCAGCTTATTGGGTTCCGAGGAGACCCAGTACTTC.